This record concerns one T cell receptor (beta chain) sequence. Its antigen remains undetermined. No base-level quality is on record; no much larger clone is a single base apart. This entry is derived from a study of shared clonotypes between healthy human individuals (dated by TCRdb to 2018 to 2020). About the full investigation: A few men and a couple of women, aged 18 to 49 years, made up the cohort. Per donor, three plates each were used for CD4 naive and CD4 memory, two for CD8 naive, and one for CD8 memory. To estimate repertoire size and how much clonotypes are shared between individuals, the study performed deep sequencing of blood TCR repertoires from roughly five healthy adults. Different laboratories and diverse techniques were used to prepare libraries and sequence TCR repertoires, to increase sequencing depth and limit assay-specific biases. Each donor's leukapheresis produced roughly between about 0.8 and 10 billion PBMCs. Broad study findings and their caveats: Pairwise subsampling indicated that sequencing depth was expected to affect the degree of clonotype sharing among donors. Because the study included a small number of donors, the genetic and exposure-history diversity represented was limited. When a few donors were compared, the shared fraction of clonotypes was about 5% for naive CD4, around 3.5% for naive CD8, 2% to 2.5% for memory CD4, and less than 0.5% for memory CD8. Rarefaction of sorted-subset datasets indicated incomplete sequencing despite the large sequencing depth. Estimated clonotype richness was generally larger for naive than for memory subsets. Sampling was restricted to blood, and TCR repertoires in tissues likely differ from the TCR repertoires found in blood. Higher generation probabilities were observed for clonotypes shared by all four sorted-subset donors than for non-shared clonotypes.

Trimming at the junction amounts to 6 bases on V and 4 bases on J, and the germline ends lie 16 bases apart. The cysteine opens and the phenylalanine closes a CDR3 of 14 amino acids. The retained sequence is limited to the CDR3, 42 bases, with the frame set at the first base. In the germline V gene, CDR1 corresponds to SGHRS and CDR2 to YFSETQ. TCR CDR3 regions were amplified from genomic DNA by multiplex PCR using the deep immunoSEQ assay. Extracted genomic DNA from each cell subset was distributed evenly across all wells of several immunoSEQ 96-well plates, and each plate was treated as a replicate. For sorted subsets, approximately 0.2 ug of genomic DNA, equivalent to 25,000 to 35,000 T cell genomes, went into each replicate PCR. Purified libraries were quantified with a Qubit 3.0 fluorometer, sized on a Bioanalyzer 2100, and re-quantified with the KAPA Library Quantification kit. Each immunoSEQ 96-well plate was sequenced on its own single-read 150-cycle Illumina NextSeq 550 flow cell. The source study handled its data this way. Because the immunoSEQ output held only junctional sequences and lacked quality scores, the filtering could not match the filtering applied to full-length reads. To assign V/J genes and CDR3, sequences were annotated using PyIR, a Python wrapper for IgBLAST v1.9, with IMGT germline references. Any read was removed if the V/J assignment was weak (E-value above 1e-6), the CDR3 was missing, or the read contained stop codons, out-of-frame junctions, or ambiguous translated residues. V3J clonotypes were defined by identical inferred V gene, J gene, and CDR3 amino acid sequence. Percentage overlap between repertoires was computed as shared unique clonotypes divided by the size of the smaller repertoire. Repertoire richness was assessed with RTK rarefaction, the Chao1 estimator, and Recon v2.1 estimates of unobserved clonotypes. Generation probabilities for all TCRbeta clonotypes obtained by the gDNA method from four donors were computed using OLGA. TCRdb stores this immuneACCESS table with in-frame sequences only. Part of the clones is absent; in the studies checked, under half of the shortfall reflects unresolved V genes, and no reason is known for the rest. V and J calls and clone size are given by that table; D and trimming were obtained from the DNA. The sample includes 2 million to 3 million clones, with over 85% observed a single time. The top ten constitute about 0.13% of the sample.

Donors were healthy HIV-negative adults with no recently reported acute infections or vaccinations. Every donor was a Caucasian adult residing in Nashville, Tennessee, USA. Magnetic negative selection was used to enrich CD4+ T cells, after which naive cells were positively selected on CD45RA and the negative fraction became the memory subset. Blood was obtained by leukapheresis, after which PBMCs were separated by Ficoll-Histopaque density gradient centrifugation and cryopreserved in liquid nitrogen vapor phase. Analytical flow cytometry was used to check the purity and quantity of every magnetically sorted T cell population. Genomic DNA was isolated from each sorted fraction and quantified by UV absorbance on a Nanodrop 2000c.

The chain links TRBV5-1 with TRBJ1-1; TRBD1 is possibly the D segment (5 matching bases). Sequencing used naive CD4+ T cells sorted from blood. The cell subset or site label for this specimen denotes: CD45RA+ positively selected. The sequence came from a man younger than 35 in good health. CDR3 sequence: CASTGGGDGTEAFF. The sequenced DNA: TGCGCCAGCACCGGGGGTGGGGATGGCACTGAAGCTTTCTTT.